A selection of T cell receptor beta chains follows, all from one sample in a study of T cells in Graves' hyperthyroidism and ophthalmopathy. Via MiXCR, TCRdb re-called the multiplex PCR reads, giving one row per CDR3 protein. This table has 600,000 to 650,000 distinct CDR3 sequences, more than 20% appearing once. The material sequenced was blood. These receptor sequences come from a man in his thirties or forties with Graves' ophthalmopathy. CDR3s include the opening cysteine and the closing phenylalanine or tryptophan. The order of the fields is J gene, D gene, clone size, V gene, CDR3 protein, CDR3 DNA. D genes are given only for firm matches. Size is omitted from some rows. Given values are once, few, many or a class for expanded clones.

TRBJ2-3,-,many,TRBV6-5,CASSYFPRMNTDTQYF,TGTGCCAGCAGTTACTTCCCCAGGATGAACACAGATACGCAGTATTTT
TRBJ1-1,-,-,TRBV6-4,CASSPENRAPLAAFF,TGTGCCAGCAGTCCGGAAAATAGGGCCCCTTTGGCGGCTTTCTTT
TRBJ1-5,TRBD1,few,TRBV12-3/TRBV12-4,CASRATGGRGQPQHF,TGTGCCAGCAGGGCTACAGGGGGAAGGGGTCAGCCCCAGCATTTT
TRBJ1-1,-,-,TRBV6-1,CASMRGLTEAFF,TGTGCCAGCATGCGGGGCCTCACTGAAGCTTTCTTT
TRBJ2-7,TRBD1,many,TRBV28,CASRRTGGTYEQYF,TGTGCCAGCAGAAGGACAGGGGGAACCTACGAGCAGTACTTC
TRBJ2-1,-,-,TRBV10-3,CAISDLKILGNEQFF,TGTGCCATCAGTGATCTAAAAATTCTGGGGAATGAGCAGTTCTTC
TRBJ1-2,-,few,TRBV6-1,CASRTDNDYGYTF,TGTGCCAGCAGAACGGACAACGACTATGGCTACACCTTC
TRBJ2-1,-,few,TRBV5-1,CASNESGDEQFF,TGCGCCAGCAATGAATCCGGGGATGAGCAGTTCTTC
TRBJ2-1,TRBD2,-,TRBV20-1,CSASPAGLYNEQFF,TGCAGTGCCAGTCCAGCGGGACTCTACAATGAGCAGTTCTTC
TRBJ2-1,TRBD1,few,TRBV10-3,CASREGGVNEQFF,TGTGCCTCCCGCGAAGGGGGCGTCAATGAGCAGTTCTTC
TRBJ1-6,-,few,TRBV5-1,CASSLAGRVDSPLHF,TGCGCCAGCAGCTTGGCGGGCAGGGTGGACTCACCCCTCCACTTT
TRBJ2-7,-,few,TRBV29-1,CSVEVAEGSNYEQYF,TGCAGCGTTGAAGTTGCGGAGGGGTCAAACTACGAGCAGTACTTC
TRBJ2-1,TRBD2,many,TRBV30,CAWSVLSGRNNEQFF,TGTGCCTGGAGTGTACTTAGCGGGAGGAACAATGAGCAGTTCTTC
TRBJ2-2,TRBD1,many,TRBV20-1,CSARGTVFSNTGELFF,TGCAGTGCTAGGGGGACAGTTTTCTCGAACACCGGGGAGCTGTTTTTT
TRBJ2-5,TRBD1,many,TRBV7-2,CASSLFAGGETQYF,TGTGCCAGCAGCTTATTTGCAGGGGGAGAGACCCAGTACTTC
TRBJ1-5,-,-,TRBV6-1,CASTRMGNQPQHF,TGTGCCAGCACTAGGATGGGCAATCAGCCCCAGCATTTT
TRBJ1-2,-,-,TRBV29-1,CSAETRNGYTF,TGCAGCGCCGAGACAAGGAATGGCTACACCTTC
TRBJ2-7,TRBD2,many,TRBV12-3/TRBV12-4,CASPPSGRSEQYF,TGTGCCAGCCCTCCTAGCGGGAGATCCGAGCAGTACTTC
TRBJ2-7,TRBD1,few,TRBV14,CASSQDFGTGYEQYF,TGTGCCAGCAGCCAAGATTTCGGGACAGGGTACGAGCAGTACTTC
TRBJ2-6,TRBD2,-,TRBV6-1,CASSLSGRSFVGANVLTF,TGTGCCAGCAGTCTTAGCGGGAGGTCGTTCGTTGGGGCCAACGTCCTGACTTTC
TRBJ2-1,TRBD2,few,TRBV28,CASSFPAVSGTSGQFF,TGTGCCAGCAGTTTCCCTGCGGTTAGCGGGACGTCTGGGCAGTTCTTC
TRBJ2-5,-,many,TRBV11-2,CASSSGTSNQETQYF,TGTGCCAGCAGCTCCGGGACGTCCAATCAAGAGACCCAGTACTTC
TRBJ2-3,-,few,TRBV28,CASSSGSEDTQYF,TGTGCCAGCAGTTCCGGATCCGAAGATACGCAGTATTTT
TRBJ1-2,-,-,TRBV2,CASSVFGQRGNYGYTF,TGTGCCAGCAGTGTGTTTGGACAGCGAGGAAACTATGGCTACACCTTC
TRBJ2-1,-,-,TRBV7-2,CASSLGFGSSYNEQFF,TGTGCCAGCAGCTTAGGGTTCGGGAGCTCCTACAATGAGCAGTTCTTC
TRBJ1-1,-,many,TRBV5-1,CASQQLGLGDTEAFF,TGCGCCAGCCAGCAGCTCGGTCTTGGGGACACTGAAGCTTTCTTT
TRBJ1-2,TRBD1,-,TRBV6-5,CASSYSGQIANYGYTF,TGTGCCAGCAGTTACTCGGGACAGATAGCTAACTATGGCTACACCTTC
TRBJ2-1,TRBD2,few,TRBV20-1,CSARDRLAGGSFKEFF,TGCAGTGCTAGAGATAGACTAGCGGGAGGTTCCTTCAAGGAGTTCTTC
TRBJ1-4,TRBD1,many,TRBV3-1,CASSQGTGNEKLFF,TGTGCCAGCAGCCAAGGGACAGGGAATGAAAAACTGTTTTTT
TRBJ2-1,TRBD2,-,TRBV6-2/TRBV6-3,CASGSPLTTSGTYNEQFF,TGTGCCAGCGGGAGTCCCCTAACGACTAGCGGTACCTACAATGAGCAGTTCTTC
TRBJ1-3,-,many,TRBV30,CAWSVGNTIYF,TGTGCCTGGAGTGTCGGAAACACCATATATTTT
TRBJ1-2,TRBD1,-,TRBV7-9,CASRPNDRDGYTF,TGTGCCAGCAGACCAAATGACAGGGACGGCTACACCTTC
TRBJ1-1,TRBD1,-,TRBV6-1,CASSGTGARSTEAFF,TGTGCCAGCAGTGGGACAGGGGCCCGTAGCACTGAAGCTTTCTTT
TRBJ1-5,-,once,TRBV6-5,CAGSYTTVSNQPQHF,TGTGCCGGCAGTTACACCACCGTTAGCAATCAGCCCCAGCATTTT
TRBJ1-2,-,few,TRBV10-3,CATGQNSEDGYTF,TGTGCCACTGGACAGAACTCGGAGGATGGCTACACCTTC
TRBJ2-7,-,-,TRBV20-1,CSAPRPAPPYEQYF,TGCAGTGCTCCCCGACCCGCCCCCCCTTACGAGCAGTACTTC
TRBJ2-5,-,-,TRBV25-1,CASSEFGGVETQYF,TGTGCCAGCAGTGAATTCGGAGGGGTGGAGACCCAGTACTTC
TRBJ2-3,-,many,TRBV28,CASSFARGHSTDTQYF,TGTGCCAGCAGTTTCGCCCGGGGACATAGCACAGATACGCAGTATTTT
TRBJ2-3,-,-,TRBV7-6,CASSLSAGYRTDTQYF,TGTGCCAGCAGCTTATCGGCGGGATACCGCACAGATACGCAGTATTTT
TRBJ2-2,TRBD2,-,TRBV27,CASSPGLATGELFF,TGTGCCAGCAGCCCGGGACTAGCAACCGGGGAGCTGTTTTTT
TRBJ2-7,TRBD2,-,TRBV5-1,CASSLVTGGHEQYF,TGCGCCAGCAGCTTGGTAACGGGAGGCCACGAGCAGTACTTC
TRBJ2-1,TRBD2,-,TRBV10-3,CAIRRTSGRDEQFF,TGTGCCATCAGGAGGACTAGCGGGCGGGATGAGCAGTTCTTC
TRBJ2-5,TRBD1,few,TRBV12-3/TRBV12-4,CASTPGTGGYQETQYF,TGTGCCAGCACCCCGGGGACAGGGGGTTACCAAGAGACCCAGTACTTC
TRBJ2-7,-,many,TRBV27,CASSPRGHRTIPYEQYF,TGTGCCAGCAGTCCTAGGGGGCACAGGACTATACCCTACGAGCAGTACTTC
TRBJ2-2,TRBD1,few,TRBV7-9,CASSPDRVTGELFF,TGTGCCAGCAGCCCCGACAGGGTGACCGGGGAGCTGTTTTTT
TRBJ2-5,TRBD1,few,TRBV6-1,CASSPTRDSQETQYF,TGTGCCAGCAGTCCAACTCGGGACAGCCAAGAGACCCAGTACTTC
TRBJ1-1,-,few,TRBV27,CATSKTGEAFF,TGTGCCACCAGTAAGACGGGTGAAGCTTTCTTT
TRBJ2-5,TRBD1,few,TRBV5-1,CASSDGTGRETQYF,TGCGCCAGCAGCGACGGGACAGGTCGAGAGACCCAGTACTTC
TRBJ2-7,-,many,TRBV20-1,CSAREVEALEQYF,TGCAGTGCTAGAGAGGTGGAGGCGTTGGAGCAGTACTTC
TRBJ2-1,TRBD2,many,TRBV27,CASSQRLAGAKNEQFF,TGTGCCAGCAGTCAAAGACTAGCGGGAGCGAAAAATGAGCAGTTCTTC
TRBJ2-2,TRBD2,-,TRBV29-1,CSATGLAGFGELFF,TGCAGCGCGACGGGACTAGCGGGCTTCGGGGAGCTGTTTTTT
TRBJ2-5,TRBD1,few,TRBV5-1,CASRQGAGKTQYF,TGCGCCAGCAGACAGGGGGCAGGGAAGACCCAGTACTTC
TRBJ2-7,-,many,TRBV28,CASSLSRYEQYF,TGTGCCAGCAGTTTGAGTCGTTACGAGCAGTACTTC
TRBJ2-7,TRBD2,-,TRBV20-1,CRADSGRAWEQYF,TGCAGGGCAGATAGCGGGAGGGCCTGGGAGCAGTACTTC
TRBJ2-7,-,few,TRBV30,CAWSSKRVSYEQYF,TGTGCCTGGAGTTCTAAGCGGGTGTCCTACGAGCAGTACTTC
TRBJ2-2,TRBD1,-,TRBV10-1,CASSEHRGVGELFF,TGCGCCAGCAGTGAGCACAGGGGTGTGGGGGAGCTGTTTTTT
TRBJ1-6,-,-,TRBV24-1,CATSDSTKRNSPLHF,TGTGCCACCAGTGATTCGACTAAGCGGAATTCACCCCTCCACTTT
TRBJ2-3,TRBD2,few,TRBV24-1,CATSDGGLAGSTDTQYF,TGTGCCACCAGTGATGGGGGACTAGCGGGGAGCACAGATACGCAGTATTTT
TRBJ1-2,-,many,TRBV28,CASSFSGTGYGYTF,TGTGCCAGCAGTTTTTCCGGGACGGGCTATGGCTACACCTTC